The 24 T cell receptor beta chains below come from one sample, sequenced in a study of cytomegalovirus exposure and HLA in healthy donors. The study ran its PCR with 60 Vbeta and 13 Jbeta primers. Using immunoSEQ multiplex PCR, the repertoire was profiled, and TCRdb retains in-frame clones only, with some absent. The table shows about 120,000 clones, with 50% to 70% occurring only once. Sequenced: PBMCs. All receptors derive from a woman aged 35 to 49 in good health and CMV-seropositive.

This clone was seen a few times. The chain's CDR3 is CASSESLTVGNEKLFF. The CDR3 DNA reads as TGTGCCAGCTCTGAATCTCTGACAGTCGGTAATGAAAAACTGTTTTTT. V is TRBV25-1 and J is TRBJ1-4, with a tentative D call TRBD1 (5 bases). Trimming removed 8 bases from V and 4 bases from J, with 20 bases in between. Germline-derived CDR1 and CDR2 are MGHDK and SYGVNS. CDR3 length equals 16 residues.

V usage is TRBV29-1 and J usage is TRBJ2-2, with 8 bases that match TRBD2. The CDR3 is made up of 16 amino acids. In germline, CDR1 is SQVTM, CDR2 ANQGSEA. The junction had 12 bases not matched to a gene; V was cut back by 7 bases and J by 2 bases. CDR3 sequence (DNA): TGCAGCGCTAGCGTAGGTGGACTAGCAAACACCGGGGAGCTGTTTTTT. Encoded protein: CSASVGGLANTGELFF.

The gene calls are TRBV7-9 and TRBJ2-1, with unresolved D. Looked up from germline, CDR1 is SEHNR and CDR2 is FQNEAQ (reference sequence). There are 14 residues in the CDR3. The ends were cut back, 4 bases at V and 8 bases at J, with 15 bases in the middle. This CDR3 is CASSSLAGSDEQFF. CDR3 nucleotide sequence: TGTGCCAGCAGCTCCCTGGCAGGTTCTGATGAGCAGTTCTTC.

The CDR3 DNA follows: TGTGCCAGCAGCTTAGACGGGATAGATTCCTACGAGCAGTACTTC. It encodes CASSLDGIDSYEQYF. The chain couples TRBV7-2 to TRBJ2-5, with a possible D match to TRBD2 (5 bases). Gene TRBJ2-7 matches the end of the DNA better, so the J call may be wrong. Germline V gene data show CDR1 as SGHTA and CDR2 as FQGNSA. The CDR3 runs 15 residues.

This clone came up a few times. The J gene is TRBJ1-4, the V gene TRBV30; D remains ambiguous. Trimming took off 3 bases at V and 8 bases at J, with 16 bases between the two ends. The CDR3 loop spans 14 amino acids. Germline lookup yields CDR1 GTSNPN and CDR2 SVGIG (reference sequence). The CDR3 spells CAWRHGGSREKLFF. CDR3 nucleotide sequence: TGTGCCTGGAGGCATGGAGGGAGTCGAGAAAAACTGTTTTTT.

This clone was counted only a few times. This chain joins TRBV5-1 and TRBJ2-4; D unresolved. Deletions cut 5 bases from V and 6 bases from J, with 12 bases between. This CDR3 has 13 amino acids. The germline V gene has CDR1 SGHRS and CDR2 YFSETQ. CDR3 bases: TGCGCCAGCAGAGAGGATTTTACAAACATTCAGTACTTC. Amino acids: CASREDFTNIQYF.

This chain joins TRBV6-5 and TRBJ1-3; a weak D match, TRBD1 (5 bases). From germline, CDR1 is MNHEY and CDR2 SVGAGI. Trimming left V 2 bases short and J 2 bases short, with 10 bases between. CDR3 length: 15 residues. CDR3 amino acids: CASSYQRGTGNTIYF. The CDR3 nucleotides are TGTGCCAGCAGTTACCAGCGGGGGACTGGAAACACCATATATTTT.

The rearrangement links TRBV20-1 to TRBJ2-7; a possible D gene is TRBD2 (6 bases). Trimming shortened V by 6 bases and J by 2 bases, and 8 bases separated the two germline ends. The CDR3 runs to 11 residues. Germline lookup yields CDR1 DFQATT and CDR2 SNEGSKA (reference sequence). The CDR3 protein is CSARGTYEQYF. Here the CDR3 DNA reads TGCAGTGCGCGGGGAACCTACGAGCAGTACTTC.

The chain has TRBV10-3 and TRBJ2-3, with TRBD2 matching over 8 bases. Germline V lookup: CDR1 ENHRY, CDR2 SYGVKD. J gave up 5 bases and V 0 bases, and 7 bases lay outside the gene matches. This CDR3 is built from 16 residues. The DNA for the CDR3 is TGTGCCATCAGTGAGTCGAGCCGGGAGGGCCGAGATACGCAGTATTTT. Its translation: CAISESSREGRDTQYF.

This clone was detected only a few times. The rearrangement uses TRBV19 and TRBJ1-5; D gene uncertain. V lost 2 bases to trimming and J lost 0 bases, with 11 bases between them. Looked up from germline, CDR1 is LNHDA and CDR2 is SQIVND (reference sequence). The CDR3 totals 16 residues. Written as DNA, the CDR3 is TGTGCCAGTAGTATATTTGGGGAGATTAGCAATCAGCCCCAGCATTTT. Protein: CASSIFGEISNQPQHF.

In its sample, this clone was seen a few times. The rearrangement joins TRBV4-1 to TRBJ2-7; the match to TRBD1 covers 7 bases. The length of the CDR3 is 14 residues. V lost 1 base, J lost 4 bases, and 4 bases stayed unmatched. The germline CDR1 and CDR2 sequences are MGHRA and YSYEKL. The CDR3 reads CASSQVAGGYEQYF. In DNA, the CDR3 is TGCGCCAGCAGCCAAGTGGCAGGGGGATACGAGCAGTACTTC.

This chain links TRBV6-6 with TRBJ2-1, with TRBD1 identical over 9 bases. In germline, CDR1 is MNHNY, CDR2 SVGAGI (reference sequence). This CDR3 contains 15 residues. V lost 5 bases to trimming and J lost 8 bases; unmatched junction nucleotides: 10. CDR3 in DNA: TGTGCCAGCAGTGCACCGGGACAGGGTTTTGATGAGCAGTTCTTC. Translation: CASSAPGQGFDEQFF.

As DNA, the CDR3 is TGTGCCTGGGCCAGGGGAAGCAATCAGCCCCAGCATTTT. Residues: CAWARGSNQPQHF. The chain couples TRBV30 to TRBJ1-5; D possibly corresponds to TRBD1 (6 bases). Germline CDR1 and CDR2: GTSNPN and SVGIG (reference sequence). The CDR3 loop spans 13 amino acids. The ends were cut back, 5 bases at V and 1 base at J, with 9 bases in the middle.

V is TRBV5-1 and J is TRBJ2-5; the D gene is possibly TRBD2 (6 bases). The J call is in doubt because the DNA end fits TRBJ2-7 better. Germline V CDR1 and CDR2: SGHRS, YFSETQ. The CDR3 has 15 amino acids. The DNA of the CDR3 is TGCGCCAGCAGCTTGGGGGACTGGAGCTCCTACGAGCAGTACTTC. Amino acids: CASSLGDWSSYEQYF.

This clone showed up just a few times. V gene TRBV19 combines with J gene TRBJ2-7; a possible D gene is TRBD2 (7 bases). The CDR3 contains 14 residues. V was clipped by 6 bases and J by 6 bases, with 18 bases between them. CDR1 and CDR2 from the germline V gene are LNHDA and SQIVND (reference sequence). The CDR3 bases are TGTGCCAGTAGAGGAGGAGGGGGGACTACCGAGCAGTACTTC. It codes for CASRGGGGTTEQYF. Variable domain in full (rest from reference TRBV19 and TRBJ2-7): DGGITQSPKYLFRKEGQNVTLSCEQNLNHDAMYWYRQDPGQGLRLIYYSQIVNDFQKGDIAEGYSVSREKKESFPLTVTSAQKNPTAFYLCASRGGGGTTEQYFGPGTRLTVT.

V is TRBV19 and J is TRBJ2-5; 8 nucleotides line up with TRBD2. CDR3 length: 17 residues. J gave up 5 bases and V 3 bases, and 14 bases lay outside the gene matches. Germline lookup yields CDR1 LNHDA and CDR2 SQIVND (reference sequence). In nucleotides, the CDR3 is TGTGCCAGTAGTATTGACGGGAGGGCCTGGGAGGGGGAGACCCAGTACTTC. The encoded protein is CASSIDGRAWEGETQYF.

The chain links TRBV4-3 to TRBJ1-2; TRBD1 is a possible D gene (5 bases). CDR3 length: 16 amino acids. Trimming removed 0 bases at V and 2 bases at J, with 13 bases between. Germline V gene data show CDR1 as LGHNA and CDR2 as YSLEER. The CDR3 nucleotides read TGCGCCAGCAGCCAAGATCGGGCCGGGGGAAACTATGGCTACACCTTC. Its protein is CASSQDRAGGNYGYTF.

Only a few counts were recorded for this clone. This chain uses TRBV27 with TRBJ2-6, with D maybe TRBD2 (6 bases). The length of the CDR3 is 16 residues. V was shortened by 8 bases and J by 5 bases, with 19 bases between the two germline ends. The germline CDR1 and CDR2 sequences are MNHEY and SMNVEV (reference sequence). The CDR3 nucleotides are TGTGCCAGCCGGAGGGCGGGCGCTCTGCGGGCCAACGTCCTGACTTTC. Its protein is CASRRAGALRANVLTF. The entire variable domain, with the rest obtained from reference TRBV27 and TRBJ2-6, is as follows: EAQVTQNPRYLITVTGKKLTVTCSQNMNHEYMSWYRQDPGLGLRQIYYSMNVEVTDKGDVPEGYKVSRKEKRNFPLILESPSPNQTSLYFCASRRAGALRANVLTFGAGSRLTVL.

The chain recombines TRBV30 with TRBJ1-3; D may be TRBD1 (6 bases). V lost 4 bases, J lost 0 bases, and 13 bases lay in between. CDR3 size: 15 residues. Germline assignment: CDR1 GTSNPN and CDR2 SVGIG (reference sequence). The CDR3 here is CAWIATGPSGNTIYF. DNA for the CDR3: TGTGCCTGGATTGCGACAGGTCCCTCTGGAAACACCATATATTTT.

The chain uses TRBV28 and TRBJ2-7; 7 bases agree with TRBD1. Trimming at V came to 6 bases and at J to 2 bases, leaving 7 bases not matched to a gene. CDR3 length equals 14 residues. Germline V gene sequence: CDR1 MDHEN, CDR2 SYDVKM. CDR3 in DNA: TGTGCCAGCAGCCCGGACAGGCGACCCTACGAGCAGTACTTC. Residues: CASSPDRRPYEQYF.

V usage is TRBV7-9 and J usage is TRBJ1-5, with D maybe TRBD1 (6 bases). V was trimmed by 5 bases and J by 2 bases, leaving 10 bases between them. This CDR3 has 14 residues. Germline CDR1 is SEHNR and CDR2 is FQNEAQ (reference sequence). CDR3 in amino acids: CASSTTGRNQPQHF. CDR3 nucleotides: TGTGCCAGCAGCACCACAGGGCGCAATCAGCCCCAGCATTTT.

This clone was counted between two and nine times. The CDR3 loop is CASSFQGTSTDTQYF. DNA for the CDR3: TGTGCCAGCAGCTTCCAGGGTACTAGCACAGATACGCAGTATTTT. The chain links TRBV5-4 to TRBJ2-3; D may be TRBD1 (5 bases). Germline values: CDR1 SGHNT, CDR2 YYREEE (reference sequence). The length of the CDR3 is 15 residues. The V and J ends lost 2 bases and 0 bases respectively, with 10 bases between them.

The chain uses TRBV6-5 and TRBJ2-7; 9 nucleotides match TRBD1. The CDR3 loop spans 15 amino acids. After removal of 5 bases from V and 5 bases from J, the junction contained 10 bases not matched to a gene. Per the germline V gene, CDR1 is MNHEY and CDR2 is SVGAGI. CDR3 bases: TGTGCCAGCAGTCTCGGGACAGGGTGGTTAAACGAGCAGTACTTC. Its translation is CASSLGTGWLNEQYF.

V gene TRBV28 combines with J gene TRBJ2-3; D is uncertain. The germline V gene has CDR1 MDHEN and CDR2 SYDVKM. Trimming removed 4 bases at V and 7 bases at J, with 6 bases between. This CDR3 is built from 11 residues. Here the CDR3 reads CASSSENTQYF. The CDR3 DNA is TGTGCCAGCAGTTCCGAGAATACGCAGTATTTT.